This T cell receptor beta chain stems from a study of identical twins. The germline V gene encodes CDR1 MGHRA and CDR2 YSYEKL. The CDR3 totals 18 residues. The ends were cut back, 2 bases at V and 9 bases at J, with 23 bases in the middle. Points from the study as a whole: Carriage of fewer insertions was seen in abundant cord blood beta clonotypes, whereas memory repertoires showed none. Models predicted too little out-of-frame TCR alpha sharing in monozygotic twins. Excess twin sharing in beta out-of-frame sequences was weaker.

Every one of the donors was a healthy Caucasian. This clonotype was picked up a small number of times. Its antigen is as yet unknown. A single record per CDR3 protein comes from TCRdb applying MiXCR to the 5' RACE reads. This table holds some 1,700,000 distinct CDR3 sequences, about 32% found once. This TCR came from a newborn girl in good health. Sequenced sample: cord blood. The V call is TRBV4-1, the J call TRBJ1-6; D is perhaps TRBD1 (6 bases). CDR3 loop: CASSQLIRGWDPFSPLHF. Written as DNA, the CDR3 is TGCGCCAGCAGCCAATTGATCAGGGGTTGGGATCCTTTTTCACCCCTCCACTTT.